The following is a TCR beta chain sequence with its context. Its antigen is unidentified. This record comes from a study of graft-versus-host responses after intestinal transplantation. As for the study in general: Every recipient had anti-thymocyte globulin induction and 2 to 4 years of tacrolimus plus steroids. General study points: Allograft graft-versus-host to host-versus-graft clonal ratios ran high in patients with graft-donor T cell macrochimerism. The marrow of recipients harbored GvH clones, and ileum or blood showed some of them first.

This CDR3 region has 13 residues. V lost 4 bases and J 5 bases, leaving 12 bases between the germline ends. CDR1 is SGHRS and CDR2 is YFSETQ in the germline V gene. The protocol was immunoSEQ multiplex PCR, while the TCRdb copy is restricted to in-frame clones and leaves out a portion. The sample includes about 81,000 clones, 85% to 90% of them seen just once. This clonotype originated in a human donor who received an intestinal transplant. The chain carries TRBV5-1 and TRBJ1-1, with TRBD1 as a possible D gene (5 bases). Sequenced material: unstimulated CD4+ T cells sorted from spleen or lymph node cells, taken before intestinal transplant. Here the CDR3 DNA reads TGCGCCAGCAGCGCCCGCGGGGGTACTGAAGCTTTCTTT. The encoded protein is CASSARGGTEAFF.